Sequencing of this T cell receptor (beta chain) was carried out in a study of blood T cells in healthy people across ages. Study-wide points: Unknown CMV status may confound age-related changes in expanded clones. The percentage of naive T cells correlated strongly with TCR beta diversity.

Each sample yielded at least 5.5 micrograms of PBMC total RNA. A second PCR, run for about 6 to 11 cycles, used a sample-barcoded 5' primer plus a J-beta primer mix. Tags on each cDNA molecule came from a template-switch adaptor with 12 random nucleotides. TCRdb passed the 5' RACE reads through MiXCR, listing each CDR3 protein once. The sample lists under 1 million distinct CDR3 sequences, around 42% occurring once. Germline trimming cut 5 bases from V and 4 bases from J; bases unmatched to any gene: 11. The CDR3 is made up of 15 amino acids. The germline CDR1 and CDR2 sequences are ENHRY and SYGVKD. This clonotype was seen a few times. Its antigen is currently unknown.

The material sequenced was blood. This clonotype originated in a man in his 60s in good health. The chain uses TRBV10-3 and TRBJ2-7; the match to TRBD1 covers 7 bases. CDR3: CAISMTGRGTYEQYF. The CDR3 DNA follows: TGTGCCATCAGTATGACAGGGAGAGGAACTTACGAGCAGTACTTC.